This T cell receptor beta chain was found in a study of long-term antiretroviral therapy in people with HIV. Study observations and caveats: Clones that expanded before ART (that is, prior to treatment) dominated the repertoire at all time points.

With survey level as its setting, the immunoSEQ assay was v3.0. Data came from immunoSEQ multiplex PCR; TCRdb stores just in-frame clones and leaves some out. Of 25,000 to 35,000 clones in the sample, approximately 91% were seen once. With regard to this clone: Its antigen is currently unknown.

In the United States, treatment was given to all participants with HIV. Germline CDR1 reads SGHAT; CDR2 reads FQNNGV. CDR3 length: 14 amino acids. The V and J ends lost 1 base and 3 bases respectively, with 7 bases between them. V and J are TRBV11-2 and TRBJ1-3, with D unresolved. Sequencing was performed on unsorted PBMCs, taken 3.1 years after starting antiretroviral therapy. This TCR came from a man younger than 30 with HIV. The CDR3 sequence: CASSLGIFGNTIYF. The CDR3 bases are TGTGCCAGCAGCTTAGGAATTTTTGGAAACACCATATATTTT.